This T cell receptor (beta chain) was identified during a study of blood T cell repertoires in COVID-19. Overall study: T cells, B-cell-depleted T cells, or PBMCs supplied cDNA or gDNA.

Trimming took 3 bases from V and 8 from J; bases not matched to a gene: 9. The germline V gene encodes CDR1 MDHEN and CDR2 SYDVKM. CDR3 length: 14 residues. The Seattle patients, enrolled during active infection, were followed longitudinally. How the authors handled the data: Amplification of reference gene primers provided the estimated nucleated cell counts. Generated by immunoSEQ multiplex PCR, the TCRdb table keeps only in-frame clones and is missing some. The V and J calls and clone size were taken over from that table, and D and trimming were inferred from the DNA. The sample has around 160,000 clones; approximately 90% are singletons.

The sequenced sample was peripheral blood. This clonotype originated in a woman in her 70s with COVID-19, enrolled during active disease. V is TRBV28 and J is TRBJ1-2; 7 bases are shared with TRBD1. The CDR3 is CASSLRGPPYGYTF. The CDR3 bases are TGTGCCAGCAGTTTGAGGGGGCCTCCATACGGCTACACCTTC.